What follows are 2 T cell receptor beta chains derived from one specimen sequenced in a study of shared clonotypes between healthy human individuals. Sequencing was performed with immunoSEQ multiplex PCR; in TCRdb, only in-frame clones are kept and a portion is missing. The table lists around 330,000 clones, approximately 79% of them singletons. Sample: memory CD4+ T cells sorted from blood. Subset: CD45RA-negative fraction. The receptors stem from a man between 25 and 39 years old in good health.

The V gene is TRBV11-2, the J gene TRBJ1-3, with D perhaps TRBD1 (5 bases). CDR1 and CDR2 from the germline V gene are SGHAT and FQNNGV. Trimming took 2 bases from V and 2 from J, leaving 7 bases between them. The CDR3 sequence is 14 residues long. CDR3 nucleotides: TGTGCCAGCAGCTTAACAGGACCTGGAAACACCATATATTTT. Protein sequence: CASSLTGPGNTIYF.

The sample holds a few counts of this clone. V and J are TRBV9 and TRBJ1-5; maybe TRBD1 (5 bases). The CDR3 has 14 residues. Germline loops: CDR1 SGDLS, CDR2 YYNGEE. The V end lost 3 bases, the J end lost 9 bases, and 16 bases lay between the germline ends. CDR3 residues: CASSGGVRDGPQHF. CDR3 nucleotides: TGTGCCAGCAGCGGAGGCGTCAGGGATGGGCCCCAGCATTTT.